These T cell receptor beta chains were read from a single sample in a study of OX40 agonist ivuxolimab in advanced cancers. Clones were sequenced by immunoSEQ multiplex PCR, and TCRdb holds only the in-frame ones, with some missing. The sample has about 39,000 clones, about 94% seen once. The sequencing used CD4+ or CD8+ T cells sorted from blood, collected in a trial of the OX40 agonist ivuxolimab. The receptors shown here come from an adult with an advanced solid tumor such as melanoma, head and neck, liver or kidney cancer. Both conserved end residues are part of each CDR3. Each record gives: V gene, CDR3 length, J gene, CDR3 protein.

TRBV5-4	15	TRBJ2-7	CASSLDGRAAYEQYF
TRBV10-3	12	TRBJ2-7	CAISYDRLEQYF
TRBV7-6	14	TRBJ2-1	CASSPGQGYNEQFF
TRBV28	15	TRBJ1-1	CASRWQGGTNTEAFF
TRBV28	13	TRBJ1-3	CASQEPLGNTIYF
TRBV4-1	17	TRBJ2-1	CASRRLAGINSYNEQFF
TRBV6-6	15	TRBJ2-1	CASSLPTRADNEQFF
TRBV29-1	15	TRBJ2-7	CSVWQGGGLAYEQYF
TRBV11-1	16	TRBJ2-7	CASSPLAGGGPYEQYF
TRBV7-9	12	TRBJ2-5	CASSFFQETQYF
TRBV5-1	14	TRBJ2-7	CASSLAPATYEQYF
TRBV4-1	14	TRBJ2-5	CASSPGDGRETQYF